Listed here are 12 T cell receptor beta chains from one sample, sequenced in a study of a mutant IDH1 vaccine in newly diagnosed glioma. The time point was: week 47, end of study. In every dose of vaccine, 300 ug of mutant IDH1 20-mer peptide was given alongside topical imiquimod. Their cognate antigens are unknown. Profiling relied on immunoSEQ multiplex PCR, and the TCRdb table lists in-frame clones only, not all of them. Among about 67,000 clones listed, roughly 80% were seen once. Source: PBMCs, taken from a glioma patient whose treatment included an IDH1 peptide vaccine. The origin of the receptors is a man aged 25-45 years with glioma.

The rearrangement uses TRBV5-1 and TRBJ2-3, with TRBD2 as a possible D gene (6 bases). V gave up 7 bases and J gave up 0 bases, with 18 bases separating them. The CDR3 is 16 amino acids. CDR1 is SGHRS, CDR2 YFSETQ, per germline. CDR3 coding DNA: TGCGCCAGCCAACGATGGGGGAGCGGGAGCACAGATACGCAGTATTTT. Its translation: CASQRWGSGSTDTQYF.

J is TRBJ1-1 and V is TRBV5-1, with 10 bases matching TRBD1. Per germline, CDR1 SGHRS and CDR2 YFSETQ. The CDR3 sequence is 16 residues long. Trimming took 2 bases from V and 4 from J; bases not matched to a gene: 8. This CDR3 reads CASSFGTGVSTTEAFF. The DNA for the CDR3 is TGCGCCAGCAGCTTCGGGACAGGGGTTTCTACCACTGAAGCTTTCTTT.

This clone showed up just once. The chain carries TRBV27 and TRBJ2-3, with 9 bases that match TRBD2. The trim removed 6 bases at V and 3 bases at J, leaving 7 bases unmatched. Germline loops: CDR1 MNHEY, CDR2 SMNVEV (reference sequence). The CDR3 spans 15 residues. CDR3 DNA sequence: TGTGCCAGCAGGCTCGGCGGGGGGGCAACAGATACGCAGTATTTT. Translated, it gives CASRLGGGATDTQYF.

The rearrangement joins TRBV6-6 to TRBJ2-3, with TRBD1 matching 7 bases. Per the germline V gene, CDR1 is MNHNY and CDR2 is SVGAGI (reference sequence). The CDR3 runs to 16 residues. J was trimmed by 4 bases and V by 4 bases; bases with no gene match: 11. The CDR3 DNA reads TGTGCCAGCAGTTCCCTGACAGGGCGTCGCCCAGATACGCAGTATTTT. Residues: CASSSLTGRRPDTQYF.

This clone was seen only once. This rearrangement joins TRBV2 to TRBJ2-3; TRBD2 agrees at 9 bases. The CDR3 has 14 amino acids. The junction had 4 bases not matched to a gene; V was cut back by 7 bases and J by 2 bases. Germline V gene data show CDR1 as SNHLY and CDR2 as FYNNEI. This chain's CDR3 is CASTAGGSTDTQYF. CDR3 in DNA: TGTGCCAGCACAGCGGGGGGCTCCACAGATACGCAGTATTTT.

The rearrangement links TRBV4-1 to TRBJ2-1; D is perhaps TRBD2 (7 bases). V dropped 4 bases and J dropped 5 bases, with 24 bases sitting between them. The germline gives CDR1 MGHRA, CDR2 YSYEKL. The CDR3 extends over 18 amino acids. The CDR3 reads CASSLAGARRTRDNEQFF. CDR3 bases: TGCGCCAGCAGCCTTGCGGGGGCCCGACGGACCCGGGACAATGAGCAGTTCTTC.

The genes are TRBV6-5 and TRBJ2-1, with D unresolved. V dropped 5 bases and J dropped 7 bases, with 12 bases sitting between them. Germline V gene lookup returns CDR1 MNHEY and CDR2 SVGAGI. This CDR3 comprises 13 residues. The CDR3 nucleotides are TGTGCCAGCAGTGGACGGGTTAGGAATGAGCAGTTCTTC. Its protein is CASSGRVRNEQFF.

The chain uses TRBV18 and TRBJ1-4; D might be TRBD1 (6 bases). CDR3 length: 16 residues. V was shortened by 4 bases and J by 7 bases, with 19 bases between the two germline ends. The germline gives CDR1 KGHSH, CDR2 LQKENI. CDR3 DNA sequence: TGTGCCAGCTCACTACATGCGGGACAAACCTCTGAAAAACTGTTTTTT. As protein: CASSLHAGQTSEKLFF.

This clone was observed a handful of times. This chain uses TRBV9 with TRBJ1-1; D call uncertain. There are 14 residues in the CDR3. Germline-derived CDR1 and CDR2 are SGDLS and YYNGEE. Trimming stripped 0 bases from V and 2 bases from J, with 8 bases between. This CDR3 reads CASSVATSNTEAFF. CDR3 coding DNA: TGTGCCAGCAGCGTAGCAACCAGTAACACTGAAGCTTTCTTT.

The chain has TRBV25-1 and TRBJ2-2, with TRBD2 identical over 7 bases. Germline-derived CDR1 and CDR2 are MGHDK and SYGVNS. The trim removed 3 bases at V and 6 bases at J, leaving 4 bases unmatched. CDR3 size: 14 residues. The CDR3 DNA is TGTGCCAGCAGTGAGGCGGGGAGGGCCGGGGAGCTGTTTTTT. The encoded protein is CASSEAGRAGELFF.

The chain carries TRBV6-5 and TRBJ1-6; 8 bases agree with TRBD1. V was clipped by 0 bases and J by 10 bases; unmatched bases: 5. Germline-derived CDR1 and CDR2 are MNHEY and SVGAGI. The CDR3 length is 15 residues. The CDR3 reads CASSYSLGTGSPLHF. The CDR3 DNA follows: TGTGCCAGCAGTTACTCGTTAGGGACAGGATCACCCCTCCACTTT.

The chain recombines TRBV19 with TRBJ1-3; tentative D call: TRBD1 (6 bases). CDR3 size: 16 residues. The germline V gene encodes CDR1 LNHDA and CDR2 SQIVND (reference sequence). The germline V and J ends were trimmed by 6 bases and 0 bases, with 15 bases remaining between them. DNA of the CDR3: TGTGCCAGTAGACCACAGGGCAAGAGCTCTGGAAACACCATATATTTT. This gives the protein CASRPQGKSSGNTIYF.